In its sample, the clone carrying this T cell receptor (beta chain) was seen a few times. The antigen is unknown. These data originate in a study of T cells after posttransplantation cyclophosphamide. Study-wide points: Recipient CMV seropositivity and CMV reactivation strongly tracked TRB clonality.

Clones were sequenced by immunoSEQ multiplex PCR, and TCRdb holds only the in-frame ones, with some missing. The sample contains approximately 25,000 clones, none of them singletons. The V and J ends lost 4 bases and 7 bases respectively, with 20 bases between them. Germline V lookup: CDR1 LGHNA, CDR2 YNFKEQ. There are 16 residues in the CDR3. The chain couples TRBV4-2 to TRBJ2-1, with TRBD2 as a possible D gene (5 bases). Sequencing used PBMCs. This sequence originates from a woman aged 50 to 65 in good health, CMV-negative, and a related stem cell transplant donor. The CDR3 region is CASSPNLAGVGNEQFF. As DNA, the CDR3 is TGTGCCAGCAGCCCGAACCTAGCCGGAGTGGGGAATGAGCAGTTCTTC.